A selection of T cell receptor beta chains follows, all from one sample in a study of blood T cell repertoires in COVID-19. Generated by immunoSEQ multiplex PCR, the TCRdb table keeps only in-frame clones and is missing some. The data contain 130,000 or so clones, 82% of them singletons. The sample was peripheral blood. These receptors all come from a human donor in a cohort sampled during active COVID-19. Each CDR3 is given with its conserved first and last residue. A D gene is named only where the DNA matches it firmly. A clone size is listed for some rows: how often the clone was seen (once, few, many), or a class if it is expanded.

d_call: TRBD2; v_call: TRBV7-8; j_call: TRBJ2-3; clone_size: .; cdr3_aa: CASSRRTSGGSDTQYF; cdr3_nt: TGTGCCAGCAGCCGGCGGACTAGCGGGGGGTCAGATACGCAGTATTTT
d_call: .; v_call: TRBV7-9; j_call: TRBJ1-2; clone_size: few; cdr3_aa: CASSSATGDGYTF; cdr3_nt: TGTGCCAGCAGCTCGGCGACGGGAGATGGCTACACCTTC
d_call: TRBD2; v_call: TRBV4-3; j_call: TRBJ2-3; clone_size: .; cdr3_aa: CASSQAGGSTDTQYF; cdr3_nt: TGCGCCAGCAGCCAAGCCGGGGGGAGCACAGATACGCAGTATTTT
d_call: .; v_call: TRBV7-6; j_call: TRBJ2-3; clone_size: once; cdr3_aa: CASSLVSRNTDTQYF; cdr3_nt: TGTGCCAGCAGCTTAGTTTCTAGGAACACAGATACGCAGTATTTT
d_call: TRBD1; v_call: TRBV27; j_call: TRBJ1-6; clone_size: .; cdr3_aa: CASSPPRQGLEVYNSPLHF; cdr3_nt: TGTGCCAGCAGTCCACCCCGACAGGGACTAGAGGTATATAATTCACCCCTCCACTTT
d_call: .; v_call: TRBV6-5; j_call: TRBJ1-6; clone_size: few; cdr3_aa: CASSYSAGEGSPLHF; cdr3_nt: TGTGCCAGCAGTTACTCAGCGGGGGAGGGTTCACCCCTCCACTTT
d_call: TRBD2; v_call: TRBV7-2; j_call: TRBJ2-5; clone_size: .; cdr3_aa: CASSLGLAGGPLRETQYF; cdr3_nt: TGTGCCAGCAGCTTAGGACTAGCGGGGGGGCCTTTGAGAGAGACCCAGTACTTC
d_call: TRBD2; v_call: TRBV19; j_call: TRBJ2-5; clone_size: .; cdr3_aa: CASSMSGGETQYF; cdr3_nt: TGTGCCAGTAGTATGAGCGGGGGAGAGACCCAGTACTTC
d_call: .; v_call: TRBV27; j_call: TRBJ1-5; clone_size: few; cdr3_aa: CASSRSQGRGDQPQHF; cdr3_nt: TGTGCCAGCAGTCGATCGCAGGGCAGGGGCGATCAGCCCCAGCATTTT
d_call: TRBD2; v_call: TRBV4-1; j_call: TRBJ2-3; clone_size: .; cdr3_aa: CASSRLGLAGAASTDTQYF; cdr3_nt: TGCGCCAGCAGCCGCCTTGGACTAGCGGGAGCCGCTAGCACAGATACGCAGTATTTT
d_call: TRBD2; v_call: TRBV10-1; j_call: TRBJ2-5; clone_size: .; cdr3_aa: CASSEGGGTIKTQYF; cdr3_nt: TGCGCCAGCAGTGAAGGCGGGGGGACGATAAAGACCCAGTACTTC
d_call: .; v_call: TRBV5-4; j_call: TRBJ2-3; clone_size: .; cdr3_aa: CASSPGLSTDTQYF; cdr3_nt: TGTGCCAGCAGCCCGGGACTCAGCACAGATACGCAGTATTTT
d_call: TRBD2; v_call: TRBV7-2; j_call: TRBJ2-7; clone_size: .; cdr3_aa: CASSGRASGGHYEQYF; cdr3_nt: TGTGCCAGCAGCGGAAGGGCTAGCGGGGGCCACTACGAGCAGTACTTC
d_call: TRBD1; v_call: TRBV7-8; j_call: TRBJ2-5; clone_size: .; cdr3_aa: CASSFQGVVETQYF; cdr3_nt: TGTGCCAGCAGCTTTCAGGGGGTGGTCGAGACCCAGTACTTC
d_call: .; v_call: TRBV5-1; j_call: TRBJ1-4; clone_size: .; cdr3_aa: CASSGSRSSNEKLFF; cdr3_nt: TGCGCCAGCAGCGGGAGTAGAAGTAGTAATGAAAAACTGTTTTTT
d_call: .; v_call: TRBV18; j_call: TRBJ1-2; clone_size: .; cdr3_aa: CASSETANYGYTF; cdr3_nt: TGTGCCAGCTCGGAGACAGCTAACTATGGCTACACCTTC
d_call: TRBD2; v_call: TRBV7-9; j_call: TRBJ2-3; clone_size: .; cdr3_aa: CASSLAISGVVDTQYF; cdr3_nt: TGTGCCAGCAGCTTAGCGATTAGCGGGGTGGTAGATACGCAGTATTTT
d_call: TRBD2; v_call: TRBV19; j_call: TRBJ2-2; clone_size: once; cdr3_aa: CATSLGLAGGSNTGELFF; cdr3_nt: TGTGCCACCTCCTTGGGGCTAGCGGGGGGGAGCAACACCGGGGAGCTGTTTTTT
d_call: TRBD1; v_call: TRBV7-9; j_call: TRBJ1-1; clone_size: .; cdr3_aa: CASSPQGAGAEAFF; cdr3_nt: TGTGCCAGCAGCCCACAGGGGGCGGGTGCTGAAGCTTTCTTT
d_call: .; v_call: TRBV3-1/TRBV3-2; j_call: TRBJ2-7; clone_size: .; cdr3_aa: CASSQVGGRSYEQYF; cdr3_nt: TGTGCCAGCAGCCAAGTTGGAGGCCGATCCTACGAGCAGTACTTC
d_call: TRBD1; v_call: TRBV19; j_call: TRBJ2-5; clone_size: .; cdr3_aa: CASSPRTGAMAETQYF; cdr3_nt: TGTGCCAGTAGTCCGCGGACAGGGGCCATGGCGGAGACCCAGTACTTC
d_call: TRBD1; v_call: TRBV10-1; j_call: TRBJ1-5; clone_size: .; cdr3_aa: CARDRGQKVSRGNQPQHF; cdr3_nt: TGCGCCAGGGACAGGGGGCAAAAGGTGAGTCGGGGCAATCAGCCCCAGCATTTT
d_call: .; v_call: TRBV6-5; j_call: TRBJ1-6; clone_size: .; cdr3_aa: CASIDGQTNSPLHF; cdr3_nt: TGTGCCAGCATCGATGGACAGACGAATTCACCCCTCCACTTT
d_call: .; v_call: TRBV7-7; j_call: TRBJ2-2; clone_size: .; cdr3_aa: CASSYRVYTGELFF; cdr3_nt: TGTGCTAGCAGCTACAGGGTTTACACCGGGGAGCTGTTTTTT
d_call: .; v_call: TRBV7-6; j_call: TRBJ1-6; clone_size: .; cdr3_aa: CASTKHSPLHF; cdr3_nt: TGTGCCAGCACCAAACACTCACCCCTCCACTTT
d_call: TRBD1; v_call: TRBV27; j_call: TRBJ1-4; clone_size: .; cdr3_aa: CASSHRQGVNEKLFF; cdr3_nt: TGTGCCAGCAGTCACCGACAGGGAGTTAATGAAAAACTGTTTTTT
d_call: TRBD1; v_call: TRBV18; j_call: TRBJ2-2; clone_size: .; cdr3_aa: CASSPTAGTGGLTGELFF; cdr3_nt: TGTGCCAGCTCACCGACCGCGGGGACAGGGGGTTTAACCGGGGAGCTGTTTTTT
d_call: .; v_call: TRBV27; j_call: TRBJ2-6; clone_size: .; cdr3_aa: CASSLYLSSGANVLTF; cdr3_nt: TGTGCCAGCAGTTTATATCTCAGCTCTGGGGCCAACGTCCTGACTTTC
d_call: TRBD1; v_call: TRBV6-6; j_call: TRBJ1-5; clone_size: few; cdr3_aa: CASSPRTRDRATQPQHF; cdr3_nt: TGTGCCAGCAGTCCCCGCACCCGAGACAGGGCAACTCAGCCCCAGCATTTT
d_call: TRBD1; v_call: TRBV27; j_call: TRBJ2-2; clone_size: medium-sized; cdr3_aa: CASSQETGGFGGELFF; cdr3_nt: TGTGCCAGCAGTCAGGAGACAGGGGGCTTCGGCGGGGAGCTGTTTTTT
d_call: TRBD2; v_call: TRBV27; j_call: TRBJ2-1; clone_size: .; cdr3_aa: CASTLSGGTYNEQFF; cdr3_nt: TGTGCCAGCACCCTAAGCGGGGGGACATACAATGAGCAGTTCTTC
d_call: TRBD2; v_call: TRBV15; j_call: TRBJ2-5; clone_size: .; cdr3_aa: CATSGGLARETQYF; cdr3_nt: TGTGCCACCAGCGGGGGACTAGCTAGAGAGACCCAGTACTTC
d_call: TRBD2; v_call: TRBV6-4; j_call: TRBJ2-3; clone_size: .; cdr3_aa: CASSEGLAVTDTQYF; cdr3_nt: TGTGCCAGCAGTGAAGGACTAGCGGTCACAGATACGCAGTATTTT
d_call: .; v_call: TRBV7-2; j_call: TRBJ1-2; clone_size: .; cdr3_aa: CASSRGADLRGYTF; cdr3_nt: TGTGCCAGCAGCCGCGGAGCAGATCTAAGGGGCTACACCTTC
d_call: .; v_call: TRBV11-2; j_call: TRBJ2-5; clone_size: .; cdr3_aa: CASSLVGHHFQETQYF; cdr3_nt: TGTGCCAGCAGCTTAGTGGGACACCATTTCCAAGAGACCCAGTACTTC
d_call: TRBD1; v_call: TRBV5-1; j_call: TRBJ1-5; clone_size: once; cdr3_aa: CASSLWDSSNQPQHF; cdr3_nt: TGCGCCAGCAGCTTGTGGGACAGTAGCAATCAGCCCCAGCATTTT
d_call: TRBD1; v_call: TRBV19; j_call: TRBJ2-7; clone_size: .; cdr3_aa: CASSPTWDSSSYEQYF; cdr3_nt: TGTGCCAGTAGTCCGACCTGGGACAGTAGCTCCTACGAGCAGTACTTC
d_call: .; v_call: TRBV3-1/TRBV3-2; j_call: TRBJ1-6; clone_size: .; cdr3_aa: CASSPVTGSYNSPLHF; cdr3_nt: TGTGCCAGCAGCCCCGTGACGGGTTCCTATAATTCACCCCTCCACTTT
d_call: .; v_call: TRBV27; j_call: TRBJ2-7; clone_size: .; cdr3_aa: CASSLWGPGDYEQYF; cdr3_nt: TGTGCCAGCAGTTTGTGGGGGCCAGGGGACTACGAGCAGTACTTC
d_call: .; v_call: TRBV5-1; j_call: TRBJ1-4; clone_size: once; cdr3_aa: CASSVGGTLNEKLFF; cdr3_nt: TGCGCCAGCAGCGTGGGTGGGACACTTAATGAAAAACTGTTTTTT
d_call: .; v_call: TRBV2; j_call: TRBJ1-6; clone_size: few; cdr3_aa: CASTAGTSNSPLHF; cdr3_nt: TGTGCCAGCACTGCCGGGACTAGTAATTCACCCCTCCACTTT
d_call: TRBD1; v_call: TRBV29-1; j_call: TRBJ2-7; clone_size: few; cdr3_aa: CSVVRGQGGNEQYF; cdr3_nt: TGCAGCGTTGTAAGGGGACAGGGAGGCAACGAGCAGTACTTC
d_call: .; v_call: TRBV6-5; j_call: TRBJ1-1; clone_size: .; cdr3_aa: CASSYGGNTEAFF; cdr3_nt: TGTGCCAGCAGTTACGGAGGGAACACTGAAGCTTTCTTT
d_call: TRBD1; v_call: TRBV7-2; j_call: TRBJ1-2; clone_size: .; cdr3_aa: CASSLAPQTGLYGYTF; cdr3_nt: TGTGCCAGCAGCTTAGCCCCACAGACAGGGCTCTATGGCTACACCTTC
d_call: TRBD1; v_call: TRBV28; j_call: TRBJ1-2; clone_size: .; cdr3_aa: CASNWSGQGAGGYTF; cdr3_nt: TGTGCCAGCAATTGGTCGGGACAGGGGGCAGGTGGCTACACCTTC
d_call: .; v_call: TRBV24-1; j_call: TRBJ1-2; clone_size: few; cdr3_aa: CATSEPTVNYGYTF; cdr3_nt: TGTGCCACCAGTGAACCGACAGTCAACTATGGCTACACCTTC
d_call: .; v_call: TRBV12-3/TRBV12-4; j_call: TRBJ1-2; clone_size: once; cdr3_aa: CASSRSGYGYTF; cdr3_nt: TGTGCCAGCAGCCGTTCGGGGTATGGCTACACCTTC